Following are 9 T cell receptor beta chains from one sample sequenced in a study of CD8 T cells in Susac syndrome. After extraction with the RNeasy kit, 0.5 to 1 ug of the RNA was reverse transcribed using random hexamers. TCRdb passed the immunoSEQ multiplex PCR reads through MiXCR, listing each CDR3 protein once. The sample lists tens of thousands of distinct CDR3 sequences, 96% seen once, with approximately 0.42% in the top ten. The sequenced sample was CD8+ T cells from PBMCs. The receptors here all came from a human donor with Susac syndrome.

A single count supports this clonotype. J is TRBJ2-7 and V is TRBV15; the match to TRBD1 covers 8 bases. V lost 5 bases and J lost 3; bases outside the gene matches: 9. Germline CDR1 is LNHNV and CDR2 is YYDKDF (reference sequence). The CDR3 has 15 residues. This CDR3 reads CATSPRQGLVYEQYF. Written as DNA, the CDR3 is TGTGCCACCAGCCCCCGACAGGGGTTAGTCTACGAGCAGTACTTC.

The J gene is TRBJ2-5, the V gene TRBV7-2; 10 bases fit TRBD2. Looked up from germline, CDR1 is SGHTA and CDR2 is FQGNSA. CDR3 length: 16 residues. J lost 5 bases, V lost 4 bases, and 10 bases had no gene match. Here the CDR3 reads CASSSLAGAEWETQYF. The CDR3, as DNA: TGTGCCAGCAGCTCCCTAGCGGGGGCTGAATGGGAGACCCAGTACTTC.

V and J are TRBV7-2 and TRBJ2-7; TRBD1 is a possible D gene (6 bases). There are 13 residues in the CDR3. Germline V gene lookup returns CDR1 SGHTA and CDR2 FQGNSA. Between the trimmed V and J ends, which lost 4 bases and 3 bases, there was a span of 10 bases. Here the CDR3 reads CASSSDSFYEQYF. In DNA, the CDR3 is TGTGCCAGCAGCTCGGACAGCTTCTACGAGCAGTACTTC.

The gene calls are TRBV19 and TRBJ1-5; 8 nucleotides match TRBD1. The CDR3 length is 13 residues. The trim removed 3 bases at V and 10 bases at J, leaving 5 bases unmatched. Germline CDR1 LNHDA, CDR2 SQIVND (reference sequence). CDR3 residues: CASSMQGANPQHF. The CDR3 nucleotides are TGTGCCAGTAGTATGCAGGGGGCGAATCCCCAGCATTTT.

The chain employs TRBV29-1 and TRBJ2-3; D remains ambiguous. Trimming took 7 bases from V and 1 from J, leaving 9 bases between them. CDR1 and CDR2 from the germline V gene are SQVTM and ANQGSEA. The CDR3 totals 12 residues. The CDR3 sequence is CSGAVGTDTQYF. CDR3 bases: TGCAGCGGGGCGGTCGGCACAGATACGCAGTATTTT.

This clonotype was seen just once. The rearrangement links TRBV4-2 to TRBJ1-5, with D unclear. CDR1 LGHNA and CDR2 YNFKEQ come from the germline V gene. The germline V and J ends were trimmed by 5 bases and 5 bases, with 22 bases remaining between them. The CDR3 has 17 amino acids. The CDR3 sequence is CASSDLGSTPGDQPQHF. For the CDR3, the DNA is TGTGCCAGCAGCGACCTAGGTTCAACACCGGGCGATCAGCCCCAGCATTTT.

The rearrangement links TRBV19 to TRBJ1-1; no definite D call. V lost 3 bases and J 0 bases, leaving 5 bases between the germline ends. The CDR3 length is 13 residues. The germline V gene encodes CDR1 LNHDA and CDR2 SQIVND (reference sequence). This chain's CDR3 is CASSMSLNTEAFF. The CDR3 bases are TGTGCCAGTAGTATGAGTCTGAACACTGAAGCTTTCTTT.

The chain has TRBV6-5 and TRBJ1-6; 8 nucleotides align to TRBD1. The CDR3 sequence is 17 residues long. The germline V gene has CDR1 MNHEY and CDR2 SVGAGI. Trimming at V came to 1 base and at J to 3 bases, leaving 5 bases not matched to a gene. The CDR3 spells CASSYWRDRSYNSPLHF. CDR3 DNA: TGTGCCAGCAGTTACTGGCGGGACAGGAGCTATAATTCACCCCTCCACTTT.

This clonotype was counted once. This chain uses TRBV29-1 with TRBJ2-6, with D perhaps TRBD2 (6 bases). Trimming shortened V by 0 bases and J by 2 bases, and 17 bases separated the two germline ends. The CDR3 runs to 18 residues. Per the germline V gene, CDR1 is SQVTM and CDR2 is ANQGSEA. CDR3 amino acids: CSVEEATRERAGANVLTF. In DNA form, the CDR3 reads TGCAGCGTTGAAGAGGCCACCCGGGAGAGGGCTGGGGCCAACGTCCTGACTTTC.